This T cell receptor beta chain was obtained from a study of cytomegalovirus exposure and HLA in healthy donors. Study-level points and caveats: V- and J-gene trimming of TCR beta was linked (in a later analysis) to a missense DCLRE1C variant.

The PCR used 60 Vbeta and 13 Jbeta primers. Sequenced by immunoSEQ multiplex PCR; TCRdb stores in-frame clones only, minus some. This sample has 180,000 or so clones, with around 80% found just once. A remark on this clone: Its specificity is unknown.

Germline loops: CDR1 MNHEY, CDR2 SMNVEV (reference sequence). Trimming shortened V by 5 bases and J by 0 bases, and 6 bases separated the two germline ends. The CDR3 has 13 residues. The sequencing input was PBMCs. The receptor was derived from a woman in her 30s in good health and CMV-seronegative. The chain employs TRBV27 and TRBJ2-3; no definite D call. The CDR3, as DNA: TGTGCCAGCAGTCGGGTAAGCACAGATACGCAGTATTTT. Protein sequence: CASSRVSTDTQYF.